Sequencing of this T cell receptor beta chain was carried out in a study of blood T cell repertoires in COVID-19. CDR3 length equals 13 residues. Trimming removed 2 bases from V and 4 bases from J, with 9 bases in between. Germline V gene sequence: CDR1 SGHRS, CDR2 YFSETQ. Study processing details: Estimation of nucleated cell counts relied on the amplification of reference gene primers. Clones were sequenced by immunoSEQ multiplex PCR, and TCRdb holds only the in-frame ones, with some missing. Clone size and V and J calls were adopted from that table, with D and trimming inferred from the DNA. The table has about 260,000 clones, about nine tenths seen once.

The chain carries TRBV5-1 and TRBJ1-1; D unresolved. The sample was peripheral blood. This receptor was identified in a woman aged 35 to 49 who had recovered from COVID-19. CDR3 sequence (DNA): TGCGCCAGCAGCTTAACGTATAGCACTGAAGCTTTCTTT. Encoded protein: CASSLTYSTEAFF. Using reference TRBV5-1 and TRBJ1-1 for the parts outside the CDR3, the full variable domain is KAGVTQTPRYLIKTRGQQVTLSCSPISGHRSVSWYQQTPGQGLQFLFEYFSETQRNKGNFPGRFSGRQFSNSRSEMNVSTLELGDSALYLCASSLTYSTEAFFGQGTRLTVV.